This TCR beta chain was obtained from a study of CD8 T cells in Susac syndrome. RNA was extracted with the RNeasy kit, and a quantity of roughly 0.45 to 1 ug was reverse transcribed using random hexamers. With immunoSEQ multiplex PCR, TCR beta CDR3 was amplified across 54 Vbeta and 13 Jbeta. One entry per CDR3 protein results from TCRdb running MiXCR on the immunoSEQ multiplex PCR reads. This table holds under 250,000 distinct CDR3 sequences, 80% to 95% found once. As for this clonotype: Its antigen is unknown.

The study, taken as a whole, reports: The study's TCR sequencing and HLA analysis covered a relatively small number of individuals, and the study acknowledged this.

Germline CDR1 SEHNR, CDR2 FQNEAQ (reference sequence). V shed 2 bases, J shed 3 bases, and the junction held 13 bases outside the gene matches. There are 18 residues in the CDR3. Sequencing of TCR beta, carried out with a high-throughput approach, was applied to CD8+ and CD4+ T cells from the blood. Sequencing was carried out using CD4+ T cells from PBMCs. The chain is built from TRBV7-9 and TRBJ2-3, with 8 nucleotides matching TRBD2. The receptor was derived from a human donor with multiple sclerosis. CDR3 nucleotides: TGTGCCAGCAGCTTATGGGCCGCCAAAGCGGGAGTAACAGATACGCAGTATTTT. It is translated as CASSLWAAKAGVTDTQYF.